The 10 T cell receptor beta chains reported below all come from one sample, sequenced in a study of blood T cell repertoires in COVID-19. Sequencing used immunoSEQ multiplex PCR; TCRdb keeps in-frame clones, though not all of them. This sample has about 200,000 clones, with more than 75% found just once. Material: peripheral blood. The receptors here all came from a person aged 65 to 85 with COVID-19, enrolled during active disease.

V gene TRBV29-1 combines with J gene TRBJ2-1; D perhaps matches TRBD1 (5 bases). Germline CDR1 reads SQVTM; CDR2 reads ANQGSEA. The CDR3 covers 12 residues. V was pared by 4 bases and J by 7 bases, with 11 bases between. The CDR3 is CSVVRGGNEQFF. The CDR3, as DNA: TGCAGCGTTGTAAGGGGTGGTAATGAGCAGTTCTTC.

The chain recombines TRBV5-1 with TRBJ2-2; TRBD1 aligns across 7 bases. Germline V gene lookup returns CDR1 SGHRS and CDR2 YFSETQ. This CDR3 comprises 15 residues. V shed 3 bases, J shed 6 bases, and the junction held 8 bases outside the gene matches. DNA for the CDR3: TGCGCCAGCAGCTCTATAACAGGGGTGGCCGGGGAGCTGTTTTTT. Protein: CASSSITGVAGELFF.

The chain links TRBV18 to TRBJ2-5; the D is unclear. Trimming shortened V by 4 bases and J by 2 bases, and 8 bases separated the two germline ends. This CDR3 contains 13 residues. Per germline, CDR1 KGHSH and CDR2 LQKENI. The CDR3 bases are TGTGCCAGCTCACGCGGAGCACAAGAGACCCAGTACTTC. Its translation is CASSRGAQETQYF.

The rearrangement uses TRBV7-2 and TRBJ1-2; no clear D. This CDR3 has 13 residues. Germline loops: CDR1 SGHTA, CDR2 FQGNSA. V was pared by 3 bases and J by 5 bases, with 10 bases between. The CDR3 is CASSFPDWYGYTF. In nucleotides, the CDR3 is TGTGCCAGCAGCTTTCCAGACTGGTATGGCTACACCTTC. Variable domain in full (rest from reference TRBV7-2 and TRBJ1-2): GAGVSQSPSNKVTEKGKDVELRCDPISGHTALYWYRQSLGQGLEFLIYFQGNSAPDKSGLPSDRFSAERTGGSVSTLTIQRTQQEDSAVYLCASSFPDWYGYTFGSGTRLTVV.

The V and J genes are TRBV19 and TRBJ1-5; D may be TRBD1 (6 bases). The CDR3 is made up of 13 amino acids. Between the trimmed V and J ends, which lost 8 bases and 3 bases, there was a span of 11 bases. Looked up from germline, CDR1 is LNHDA and CDR2 is SQIVND (reference sequence). The DNA for the CDR3 is TGTGCCAGTGGGAGGGGGTTCAATCAGCCCCAGCATTTT. Translated, it gives CASGRGFNQPQHF.

The chain uses TRBV27 and TRBJ2-1; D might be TRBD2 (6 bases). CDR1 and CDR2 (germline): MNHEY, SMNVEV (reference sequence). This CDR3 region has 15 residues. V gave up 5 bases and J gave up 7 bases, with 18 bases separating them. This chain's CDR3 is CASSGRRDASNEQFF. The CDR3 DNA reads as TGTGCCAGCAGTGGTCGGCGGGATGCCTCGAATGAGCAGTTCTTC.

The rearrangement uses TRBV7-8 and TRBJ2-3; D is undetermined. Germline V CDR1 and CDR2: SGHVS, FQNEAQ. CDR3 length: 12 residues. Trimming pared 2 bases from V and 4 bases from J, leaving 4 bases between. The CDR3 protein is CASSLLADTQYF. For the CDR3, the DNA is TGTGCCAGCAGCTTACTTGCAGATACGCAGTATTTT.

The J gene is TRBJ2-1, the V gene TRBV7-9, with TRBD2 matching over 7 bases. V lost 5 bases to trimming and J lost 10 bases; unmatched junction nucleotides: 20. Germline CDR1 reads SEHNR; CDR2 reads FQNEAQ (reference sequence). This CDR3 region has 17 residues. The CDR3 coding sequence is TGTGCCAGCAGCCACAGCATGACTAGCTTCGTTTTGAGCGAGCAGTTCTTC. Protein: CASSHSMTSFVLSEQFF.

The rearrangement joins TRBV19 to TRBJ2-3, with TRBD2 matching over 8 bases. The V segment lost 6 bases and the J segment 8 bases; nucleotides outside the gene matches: 10. The germline gives CDR1 LNHDA, CDR2 SQIVND (reference sequence). CDR3 size: 14 residues. The chain's CDR3 is CASSRAGEGLTQYF. The CDR3, as DNA: TGTGCCAGTAGCCGAGCGGGAGAGGGTCTTACGCAGTATTTT.

V is TRBV5-5 and J is TRBJ1-5; weak D call: TRBD1 (6 bases). The CDR3 is 16 residues long. The V end lost 0 bases, the J end lost 1 base, and 11 bases lay between the germline ends. Germline V CDR1 and CDR2: SGHKS, YYEKEE (reference sequence). This CDR3 is CASSLVAGESNQPQHF. CDR3 nucleotides: TGTGCCAGCAGCTTGGTGGCAGGGGAGAGCAATCAGCCCCAGCATTTT.